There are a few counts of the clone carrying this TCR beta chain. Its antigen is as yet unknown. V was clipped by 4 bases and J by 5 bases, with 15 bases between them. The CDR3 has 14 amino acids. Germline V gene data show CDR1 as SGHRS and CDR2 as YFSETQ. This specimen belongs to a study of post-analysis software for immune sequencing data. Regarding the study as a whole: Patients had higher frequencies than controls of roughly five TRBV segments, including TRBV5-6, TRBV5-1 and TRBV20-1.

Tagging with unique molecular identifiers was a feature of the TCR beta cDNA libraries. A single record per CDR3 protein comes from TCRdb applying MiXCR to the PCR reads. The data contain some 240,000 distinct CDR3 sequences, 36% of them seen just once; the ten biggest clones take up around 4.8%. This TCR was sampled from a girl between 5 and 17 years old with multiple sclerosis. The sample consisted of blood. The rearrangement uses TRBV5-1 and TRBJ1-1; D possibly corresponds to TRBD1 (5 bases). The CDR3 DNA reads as TGCGCCAGCAGCATGAGGGGAACGGGGACTGAAGCTTTCTTT. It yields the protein CASSMRGTGTEAFF.